This T cell receptor (beta chain) came from a study of cytomegalovirus exposure and HLA in healthy donors. Clones were sequenced by immunoSEQ multiplex PCR, and TCRdb holds only the in-frame ones, with some missing. The profile shows about 140,000 clones, roughly 79% of them singletons. The CDR3 sequence is 14 residues long. The V and J ends lost 6 bases and 0 bases, in that order; junction bases with no gene match: 2. Germline lookup yields CDR1 SNHLY and CDR2 FYNNEI. This clone is a singleton in its sample. Its cognate antigen is unknown. The study's findings and limits: High specificity and sensitivity for cytomegalovirus status were reported for the classifier. TCR clusters originating in the first cohort tended to co-occur in the 120 validation repertoires, according to a later analysis. TCR sequences were mostly rare, though some public TCRs occurred in many donors. Among the CMV-associated chains, three were confirmed in vitro as specific for CMV antigens.

The sequence was obtained from a man aged 25 to 40 in good health and CMV-seropositive. Sequencing input: PBMCs. This sequence joins TRBV2 and TRBJ2-7; TRBD1 matches at 10 bases. CDR3 bases: TGTGCCAGCAGGGGACAGGGGAGCTCCTACGAGCAGTACTTC. This sequence encodes CASRGQGSSYEQYF. The full variable domain, completed using reference TRBV2 and TRBJ2-7, is EPEVTQTPSHQVTQMGQEVILRCVPISNHLYFYWYRQILGQKVEFLVSFYNNEISEKSEIFDDQFSVERPDGSNFTLKIRSTKLEDSAMYFCASRGQGSSYEQYFGPGTRLTVT.